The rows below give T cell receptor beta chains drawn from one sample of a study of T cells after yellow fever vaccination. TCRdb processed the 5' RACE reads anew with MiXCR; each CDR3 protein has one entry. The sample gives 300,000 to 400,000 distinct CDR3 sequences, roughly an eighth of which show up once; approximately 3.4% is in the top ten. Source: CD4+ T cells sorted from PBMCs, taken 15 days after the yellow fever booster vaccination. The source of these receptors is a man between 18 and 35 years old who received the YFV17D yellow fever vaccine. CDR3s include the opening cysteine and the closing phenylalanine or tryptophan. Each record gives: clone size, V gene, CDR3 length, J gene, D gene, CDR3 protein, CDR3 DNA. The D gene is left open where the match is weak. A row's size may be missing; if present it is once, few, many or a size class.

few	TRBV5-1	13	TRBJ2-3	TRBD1	CASAGGFADTQYF	TGCGCCAGCGCAGGGGGCTTCGCAGATACGCAGTATTTT
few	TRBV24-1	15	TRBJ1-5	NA	CATSDLDSHNQPQHF	TGTGCCACCAGTGACCTTGACAGCCACAATCAGCCCCAGCATTTT
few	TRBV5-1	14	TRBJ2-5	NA	CASSLEPPQETQYF	TGCGCCAGCAGCTTGGAGCCCCCGCAAGAGACCCAGTACTTC
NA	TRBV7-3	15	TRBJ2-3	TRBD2	CASSLFGGLTDTQYF	TGTGCCAGCAGCTTATTCGGGGGGTTGACAGATACGCAGTATTTT
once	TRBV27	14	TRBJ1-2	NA	CASSLEGLGYGYTF	TGTGCCAGCAGTTTAGAGGGTTTAGGCTATGGCTACACCTTC
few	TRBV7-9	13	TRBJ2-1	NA	CASSLFRLNEQFF	TGTGCCAGCAGCTTGTTCCGGTTGAATGAGCAGTTCTTC
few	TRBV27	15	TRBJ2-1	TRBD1	CASRTTGTGGNEQFF	TGTGCCAGCAGAACCACCGGGACAGGGGGAAATGAGCAGTTCTTC
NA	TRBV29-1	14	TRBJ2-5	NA	CSMVGGAVGETQYF	TGCAGCATGGTGGGGGGGGCCGTCGGGGAGACCCAGTACTTC
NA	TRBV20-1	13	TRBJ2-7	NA	CSAPDGISYEQYF	TGCAGTGCGCCCGACGGGATTTCCTACGAGCAGTACTTC
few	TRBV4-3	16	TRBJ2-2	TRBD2	CASSWKPGRYTGELFF	TGCGCCAGCAGCTGGAAACCCGGGAGGTACACCGGGGAGCTGTTTTTT
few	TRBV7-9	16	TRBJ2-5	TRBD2	CASSLNAGGLQETQYF	TGTGCCAGCAGCTTAAACGCGGGGGGGCTCCAAGAGACCCAGTACTTC
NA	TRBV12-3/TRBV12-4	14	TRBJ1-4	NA	CASSLASGAEKLFF	TGTGCCAGCAGTTTAGCGTCGGGGGCAGAAAAACTGTTTTTT
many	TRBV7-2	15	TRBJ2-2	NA	CASSLANRNTGELFF	TGTGCCAGCAGCTTAGCGAACAGAAACACCGGGGAGCTGTTTTTT
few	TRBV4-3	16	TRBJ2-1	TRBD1	CASSHHRTGPYNEQFF	TGCGCCAGCAGCCACCATCGGACAGGGCCCTACAATGAGCAGTTCTTC
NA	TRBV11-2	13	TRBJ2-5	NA	CASSPDRKETQYF	TGTGCCAGCAGCCCCGACAGAAAAGAGACCCAGTACTTC
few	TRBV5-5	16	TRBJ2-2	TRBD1	CASSSGQDANTGELFF	TGTGCCAGCAGCTCCGGACAGGACGCGAACACCGGGGAGCTGTTTTTT
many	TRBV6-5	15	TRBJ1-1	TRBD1	CASSYSTGLGTEAFF	TGTGCCAGCAGTTACTCGACAGGGTTGGGCACTGAAGCTTTCTTT
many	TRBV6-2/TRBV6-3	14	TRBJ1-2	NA	CASSSAGLYEGYTF	TGTGCCAGCTCAAGCGCCGGACTCTACGAGGGCTACACCTTC
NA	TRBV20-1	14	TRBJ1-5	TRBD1	CSVAGTGVRQPQHF	TGCAGTGTTGCCGGGACAGGGGTCCGACAGCCCCAGCATTTT
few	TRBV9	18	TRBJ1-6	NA	CASSPDSHFINPYSPLHF	TGTGCCAGCAGCCCAGATTCCCACTTTATTAACCCATATTCACCCCTCCACTTT
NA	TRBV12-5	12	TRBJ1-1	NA	CASGSSYTEAFF	TGTGCTAGTGGCTCCAGCTACACTGAAGCTTTCTTT
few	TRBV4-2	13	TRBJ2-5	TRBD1	CASSLQGVETQYF	TGTGCCAGCAGTCTACAGGGGGTTGAGACCCAGTACTTC